This TCR beta chain was documented in a study of T cells in Graves' hyperthyroidism and ophthalmopathy. Study-wide results and caveats: Researchers report that a 13 V-J model separated ophthalmopathy from stable hyperthyroidism. Before onset, ophthalmopathy was predicted by the model a median roughly 6.8 months earlier.

Trimming stripped 3 bases from V and 1 base from J, with 21 bases between. The CDR3 has 18 amino acids. CDR1 and CDR2 from the germline V gene are SGHTA and FQGNSA. Based on clinical symptoms, serum thyroxine and TRAb, thyroid ultrasound and orbital computed tomography, diagnoses were reached. The PBMCs were sourced from fresh peripheral blood (approximately 9 ml). Amplification of TCR beta CDR3 regions was performed using RNA transcripts as template. HTBI primers were the set used in a first-round RT-PCR of the TCR CDR3. From the multiplex PCR reads, TCRdb called clonotypes with MiXCR, one entry per CDR3 protein. The repertoire holds 500,000 to 650,000 distinct CDR3 sequences, with approximately 17% as singletons. With regard to this clonotype: Its specificity is unknown.

Sequenced sample: blood. This rearrangement joins TRBV7-2 to TRBJ1-2; D is possibly TRBD1 (6 bases). The clonotype originates from a woman between 18 and 29 years old with Graves' ophthalmopathy. The CDR3 region has the DNA TGTGCCAGCAGCTTTTCCCCAGGGGACACTAACATTAACTATGGCTACACCTTC. This sequence encodes CASSFSPGDTNINYGYTF.